Sequencing of this T cell receptor beta chain was carried out in a study of T-cell memory formation after mild COVID-19. Trimming stripped 5 bases from V and 7 bases from J, with 11 bases between. This CDR3 comprises 13 residues. Germline CDR1 SNHLY, CDR2 FYNNEI. Study findings and constraints: Some clones that responded turned up in pre-infection memory, which suggests that cross-reactive memory joined in.

This clonotype was observed a handful of times. Its antigen is currently unknown. TCRdb called the 5' RACE reads again in MiXCR, with one record for every CDR3 protein. Of fewer than 700,000 distinct CDR3 sequences listed, about 20% are singletons. The source is an adult woman who had mild COVID-19 (a few samples of this study predate the infection). Cell type and time point are not known. The V and J genes are TRBV2 and TRBJ2-2; D possibly uses TRBD1 or TRBD2 (5 bases each). Sequencing was done on a sample of PBMCs or a T cell subset sorted from them (not recorded which). CDR3 in amino acids: CASSYGTGGELFF. The CDR3 nucleotides read TGTGCCAGCAGTTACGGGACCGGCGGGGAGCTGTTTTTT.